This TCR beta chain was sequenced for a study of T cell responses to AZD1222 COVID-19 vaccine. The study, taken as a whole, reports: A mostly white British donor set with more females was recruited, and clonal diversity was possibly underestimated. The span of vaccine-associated CD4 TCRs extended across spike, with dominance at 160-218 and 743-854. Sampling that yielded the repertoires occurred only after the peak T cell response.

As regards this clone: Its matching antigen is unknown.

Trimming cost V 2 bases and J 8 bases, with 12 bases left between them. In germline, CDR1 is SEHNR, CDR2 FQNEAQ (reference sequence). The CDR3 sequence is 13 residues long. TCRdb keeps only in-frame clones here, not all; method: immunoSEQ multiplex PCR. The data show around 110,000 clones, roughly 90% seen once. V is TRBV7-9 and J is TRBJ1-1; weak D call: TRBD1 (6 bases). The sample here was peripheral blood, taken on day 0 of AZD1222 vaccination. The sequence derives from an adult in good health. The CDR3 nucleotides read TGTGCCAGCAGCTTAACGACGGGACAAGAAGCTTTCTTT. It yields the protein CASSLTTGQEAFF.